The 22 T cell receptor beta chains below all came from one sample that was sequenced in a study of T cell repertoires in cytomegalovirus infection. Using its own MiXCR run on the reads, TCRdb lists one record per CDR3 protein. The repertoire holds approximately 990,000 distinct CDR3 sequences, with under 40% as singletons. These receptors' antigens are unknown. The material was cultured CD8+ T cells from PBMCs, obtained from culture after CMV antigen stimulation. The receptors stem from a human donor in good health (CMV status not recorded). Some clones in this sample may be carry-over from other donors' samples.

This clonotype was counted ten times or more. The chain employs TRBV12-3 or TRBV12-4 and TRBJ2-7; 9 bases map to TRBD1. Unmatched junction bases numbered 0, after V lost 6 bases and J lost 6 bases. The CDR3 consists of 11 residues. CDR3 amino acids: CASRTGGEQYF. The CDR3 coding sequence is TGTGCCAGCAGGACAGGGGGCGAGCAGTACTTC.

The rearrangement links TRBV7-9 to TRBJ2-3; a possible D gene is TRBD2 (8 bases). V was clipped by 5 bases and J by 0 bases, with 18 bases between them. Germline-derived CDR1 and CDR2 are SEHNR and FQNEAQ (reference sequence). The CDR3 extends over 17 amino acids. The CDR3 DNA is TGTGCCAGCAGCGAACCGGGAGGGGGCGCGAGCACAGATACGCAGTATTTT. Its translation is CASSEPGGGASTDTQYF.

J is TRBJ2-5 and V is TRBV7-4; 12 bases align to TRBD2. The ends lost 5 bases at V and 7 bases at J; junction bases unmatched: 20. The CDR3 consists of 19 residues. Germline V CDR1 and CDR2: SGHVT, SQSDAQ. The CDR3 here is CASSPPLAGGPFLKGTQYF. In nucleotides, the CDR3 is TGTGCCAGCAGCCCTCCCCTAGCGGGGGGGCCTTTTTTAAAAGGGACCCAGTACTTC.

J is TRBJ2-5 and V is TRBV18; D not certain. Germline-derived CDR1 and CDR2 are KGHSH and LQKENI. CDR3 size: 12 residues. V was shortened by 2 bases and J by 10 bases, with 11 bases between the two germline ends. The CDR3 here is CASSPTTSDQYF. The CDR3 DNA follows: TGTGCCAGCTCACCAACCACGTCCGACCAGTACTTC.

This clonotype was seen a few times. The gene calls are TRBV20-1 and TRBJ2-2; D possibly corresponds to TRBD2 (5 bases). There are 12 residues in the CDR3. The germline V and J ends were trimmed by 4 bases and 5 bases, with 8 bases remaining between them. Germline lookup yields CDR1 DFQATT and CDR2 SNEGSKA (reference sequence). The CDR3 is CSAKSGTGELFF. In DNA, the CDR3 is TGCAGTGCTAAGTCGGGAACCGGGGAGCTGTTTTTT.

This clonotype occurred a few times. The chain recombines TRBV7-9 with TRBJ2-5; D unresolved. Germline V gene lookup returns CDR1 SEHNR and CDR2 FQNEAQ (reference sequence). V lost 5 bases to trimming and J lost 5 bases, with 12 bases between them. The CDR3 sequence is 13 residues long. Here the CDR3 DNA reads TGTGCCAGCAGCCGTAGACCCGGGGAGACCCAGTACTTC. It specifies CASSRRPGETQYF.

Comments on this clonotype: A junction boundary mismatches the germline segment, possibly from a read error. The chain combines TRBV6-2 or TRBV6-3 with TRBJ2-2; tentatively, D is TRBD1 or TRBD2 (5 bases each). There are 13 residues in the CDR3. The germline gives CDR1 MNHEY, CDR2 SVGEGT. The CDR3 region is CASSYMDTGELCF. The CDR3 coding sequence is TGTGCCAGCAGTTATATGGACACCGGGGAGCTGTGTTTT.

This clonotype was picked up many times. The chain recombines TRBV6-1 with TRBJ1-5; D ambiguous. Trimming pared 5 bases from V and 2 bases from J, leaving 10 bases between. Germline values: CDR1 MNHNS, CDR2 SASEGT. This CDR3 spans 14 amino acids. The CDR3 DNA sequence: TGTGCCAGCAGTCCACACGGAGGCAATCAGCCCCAGCATTTT. Translation: CASSPHGGNQPQHF.

The gene calls are TRBV6-5 and TRBJ2-5, with 14 bases identical to TRBD2. The CDR3 runs 15 residues. Germline loops: CDR1 MNHEY, CDR2 SVGAGI. V gave up 1 base and J gave up 5 bases; unmatched junction bases: 0. The CDR3 loop reads CASSYWTSGGETQYF. CDR3 nucleotide sequence: TGTGCCAGCAGTTACTGGACTAGCGGGGGGGAGACCCAGTACTTC.

This clonotype was picked up many times. The J gene is TRBJ1-6, the V gene TRBV4-1; D remains unclear. The CDR3 sequence is 15 residues long. V was cut by 1 base and J by 9 bases, with 13 bases left in between. Germline CDR1 and CDR2: MGHRA and YSYEKL. The CDR3 protein is CASSQGQVLASPLHF. CDR3 in DNA: TGCGCCAGCAGCCAAGGGCAGGTTCTGGCTTCACCCCTCCACTTT.

The rearrangement links TRBV10-3 to TRBJ2-7, with D uncertain. Germline CDR1 reads ENHRY; CDR2 reads SYGVKD. V lost 6 bases to trimming and J lost 4 bases, with 13 bases between them. The CDR3 is 13 amino acids. CDR3 loop: CAIRTGARYEQYF. The CDR3 DNA sequence: TGTGCCATCAGGACGGGCGCTAGGTACGAGCAGTACTTC.

The V call is TRBV4-1, the J call TRBJ2-3, with 9 bases lining up with TRBD2. The germline V gene encodes CDR1 MGHRA and CDR2 YSYEKL. V lost 1 base to trimming and J lost 1 base; unmatched junction nucleotides: 3. This CDR3 spans 16 amino acids. In DNA, the CDR3 is TGCGCCAGCAGCCAAGCTGTAGCGGGGGGCACAGATACGCAGTATTTT. This encodes CASSQAVAGGTDTQYF.

Here the CDR3 DNA reads TGTGCCAGTTATGTGGGGTGGAACTATGGCTACACCTTC. Translated: CASYVGWNYGYTF. The chain joins TRBV2 to TRBJ1-2; no firm D call. V lost 9 bases and J lost 2, with 13 bases in between. This CDR3 region has 13 residues. Germline CDR1 and CDR2: SNHLY and FYNNEI.

The sample holds many counts of this clonotype. This rearrangement joins TRBV6-5 to TRBJ1-4, with 7 nucleotides matching TRBD1. This CDR3 has 14 residues. V was clipped by 2 bases and J by 8 bases; unmatched bases: 5. Per germline, CDR1 MNHEY and CDR2 SVGAGI. The DNA for the CDR3 is TGTGCCAGCAGTTACACCAGGGGGGGGGAAAAACTGTTTTTT. Protein: CASSYTRGGEKLFF.

This chain links TRBV27 with TRBJ2-5; tentative D call: TRBD1 (5 bases). This CDR3 has 12 amino acids. Germline V lookup: CDR1 MNHEY, CDR2 SMNVEV (reference sequence). V lost 8 bases to trimming and J lost 0 bases, with 7 bases between them. CDR3 residues: CASAGYQETQYF. In DNA form, the CDR3 reads TGTGCCAGCGCAGGGTACCAAGAGACCCAGTACTTC.

V is TRBV19 and J is TRBJ2-1; D is tentatively TRBD1 or TRBD2 (5 bases each). The germline CDR1 and CDR2 sequences are LNHDA and SQIVND (reference sequence). The CDR3 extends over 15 amino acids. V dropped 2 bases and J dropped 5 bases, with 13 bases sitting between them. CDR3 bases: TGTGCCAGTAGTATAACGGGGCAAGTCAACAATGAGCAGTTCTTC. It codes for CASSITGQVNNEQFF. The full variable domain, with the rest looked up from reference TRBV19 and TRBJ2-1, is DGGITQSPKYLFRKEGQNVTLSCEQNLNHDAMYWYRQDPGQGLRLIYYSQIVNDFQKGDIAEGYSVSREKKESFPLTVTSAQKNPTAFYLCASSITGQVNNEQFFGPGTRLTVL.

The rearrangement uses TRBV13 and TRBJ2-3, with TRBD2 as a possible D gene (6 bases). The CDR3 sequence is 17 residues long. Germline CDR1 is PRHDT and CDR2 is FYEKMQ (reference sequence). Deletions cut 5 bases from V and 4 bases from J, with 22 bases between. CDR3 DNA sequence: TGTGCCAGCAGCCAAGAGGGGATCGGGGGAGTGGCAGATACGCAGTATTTT. This codes for CASSQEGIGGVADTQYF.

This clonotype was seen more than once but under ten times. The chain has TRBV15 and TRBJ2-1; unclear D gene. The V and J ends lost 6 bases and 3 bases respectively, with 9 bases between them. CDR3 length: 13 residues. The germline V gene has CDR1 LNHNV and CDR2 YYDKDF (reference sequence). CDR3: CATSPDGYNEQFF. The CDR3 region has the DNA TGTGCCACCAGTCCCGACGGCTACAATGAGCAGTTCTTC.

The CDR3 sequence: CASSVAAEFTDTQYF. The CDR3 DNA is TGTGCCAGCAGCGTAGCTGCGGAGTTCACAGATACGCAGTATTTT. This chain uses TRBV9 with TRBJ2-3; D is unresolved. The CDR3 consists of 15 residues. The V gene lost 0 bases and the J gene lost 2 bases, with 10 bases spanning the gap. Germline lookup yields CDR1 SGDLS and CDR2 YYNGEE.

This clonotype was seen more than once but under ten times. The chain couples TRBV28 to TRBJ1-2, with 9 bases that match TRBD1. The CDR3 covers 14 residues. After removal of 5 bases from V and 4 bases from J, the junction contained 5 bases not matched to a gene. Germline CDR1 and CDR2: MDHEN and SYDVKM. As DNA, the CDR3 is TGTGCCAGCAGTCCAGAACAGGGGGCCTATGGCTACACCTTC. It encodes CASSPEQGAYGYTF.

This clonotype has ten or more counts. CDR3 coding DNA: TGTGCCAGCAGCTTTCTAGCGGGGGACAACAATGAGCAGTTCTTC. This codes for CASSFLAGDNNEQFF. This chain links TRBV7-9 with TRBJ2-1; 10 nucleotides align to TRBD2. This CDR3 contains 15 residues. V shed 3 bases, J shed 5 bases, and the junction held 4 bases outside the gene matches. Germline V lookup: CDR1 SEHNR, CDR2 FQNEAQ (reference sequence).

This clonotype was found a few times. The chain recombines TRBV7-2 with TRBJ2-1; 8 bases map to TRBD2. Per the germline V gene, CDR1 is SGHTA and CDR2 is FQGNSA. CDR3 length: 16 residues. J was trimmed by 1 base and V by 4 bases; bases with no gene match: 6. The DNA for the CDR3 is TGTGCCAGCAGCTACTTAGCGGGGCCATCCTACAATGAGCAGTTCTTC. This sequence encodes CASSYLAGPSYNEQFF. The full variable domain, in which reference TRBV7-2 and TRBJ2-1 provide the parts outside the CDR3, is GAGVSQSPSNKVTEKGKDVELRCDPISGHTALYWYRQSLGQGLEFLIYFQGNSAPDKSGLPSDRFSAERTGGSVSTLTIQRTQQEDSAVYLCASSYLAGPSYNEQFFGPGTRLTVL.